A single sample gave rise to the 31 T cell receptor beta chains below, sequenced in a study of OX40 agonist ivuxolimab in advanced cancers. TCRdb's table, derived via immunoSEQ multiplex PCR, lists solely in-frame clones and lacks some. The data hold tens of thousands of clones, with more than 80% observed a single time. The sequences come from CD4+ or CD8+ T cells sorted from blood, collected in a trial of the OX40 agonist ivuxolimab. These receptors were taken from an adult with an advanced solid tumor such as melanoma, head and neck, liver or kidney cancer.

V and J are TRBV9 and TRBJ2-2; TRBD2 might be the D (5 bases). The germline V and J ends were trimmed by 2 bases and 2 bases, with 7 bases remaining between them. The germline V gene has CDR1 SGDLS and CDR2 YYNGEE. This CDR3 has 14 amino acids. The CDR3 protein is CASSVGRNTGELFF. Written as DNA, the CDR3 is TGTGCCAGCAGCGTTGGGAGAAACACCGGGGAGCTGTTTTTT.

This chain links TRBV27 with TRBJ2-3; 8 positions match TRBD2. V lost 4 bases, J lost 2 bases, and 14 bases stayed unmatched. Per germline, CDR1 MNHEY and CDR2 SMNVEV (reference sequence). This CDR3 spans 18 amino acids. CDR3 sequence: CASSSYFTSGLSTDTQYF. CDR3 coding DNA: TGTGCCAGCAGTTCCTACTTCACTAGCGGACTTTCCACAGATACGCAGTATTTT.

This chain connects TRBV6-5 to TRBJ1-1; perhaps TRBD1 as D (5 bases). The CDR3 totals 15 residues. The germline V gene encodes CDR1 MNHEY and CDR2 SVGAGI. The V end was cut by 2 bases, the J end by 0 bases, with 10 bases between. CDR3 sequence reads: CASSYGGLMNTEAFF. As DNA, the CDR3 is TGTGCCAGCAGTTACGGGGGGTTAATGAACACTGAAGCTTTCTTT.

The rearrangement links TRBV5-1 to TRBJ2-3, with 11 bases fitting TRBD1. Unmatched junction bases numbered 5, after V lost 2 bases and J lost 6 bases. The CDR3 sequence is 15 residues long. CDR1 SGHRS and CDR2 YFSETQ come from the germline V gene. CDR3 protein: CASSLAGTGGDTQYF. Written as DNA, the CDR3 is TGCGCCAGCAGCTTAGCCGGGACAGGGGGGGATACGCAGTATTTT. Together with reference TRBV5-1 and TRBJ2-3, the CDR3 gives the full variable domain: KAGVTQTPRYLIKTRGQQVTLSCSPISGHRSVSWYQQTPGQGLQFLFEYFSETQRNKGNFPGRFSGRQFSNSRSEMNVSTLELGDSALYLCASSLAGTGGDTQYFGPGTRLTVL.

This clone was picked up a small number of times. The chain is built from TRBV10-3 and TRBJ2-1; weak D call: TRBD2 (5 bases). V was trimmed by 2 bases and J by 0 bases, leaving 11 bases between them. The CDR3 covers 16 residues. Germline CDR1 reads ENHRY; CDR2 reads SYGVKD. CDR3 nucleotide sequence: TGTGCCATCAGTGAGACTAGAAGTAGCTCCTACAATGAGCAGTTCTTC. Residues: CAISETRSSSYNEQFF.

The chain is built from TRBV7-9 and TRBJ1-2; the D gene is possibly TRBD1 (5 bases). The CDR3 is made up of 19 amino acids. Germline CDR1 and CDR2: SEHNR and FQNEAQ (reference sequence). V lost 4 bases to trimming and J lost 1 base, with 25 bases between them. For the CDR3, the DNA is TGTGCCAGCAGCTCTGGGACCGCGTACTCCCGGAACTATAACTATGGCTACACCTTC. Translating gives CASSSGTAYSRNYNYGYTF.

In DNA, the CDR3 is TGTGCCAGTAGTACGGTAGCGGGGGGGCCGTTAGCAGATACGCAGTATTTT. Its translation is CASSTVAGGPLADTQYF. This rearrangement joins TRBV19 to TRBJ2-3; 11 bases are a match to TRBD2. Germline V CDR1 and CDR2: LNHDA, SQIVND (reference sequence). Trimming took 4 bases from V and 4 from J; bases not matched to a gene: 10. CDR3 length: 17 residues.

Only a few counts were recorded for this clone. The chain joins TRBV19 to TRBJ1-4; TRBD1 aligns across 7 bases. The CDR3 is 15 amino acids. Germline V lookup: CDR1 LNHDA, CDR2 SQIVND (reference sequence). V was clipped by 4 bases and J by 8 bases; unmatched bases: 10. CDR3 bases: TGTGCCAGTAGTACCGGCACACAGGGGTTCGAAAAACTGTTTTTT. This translates into CASSTGTQGFEKLFF.

The chain is built from TRBV9 and TRBJ1-4; 7 bases match TRBD1. The germline gives CDR1 SGDLS, CDR2 YYNGEE. After removal of 0 bases from V and 4 bases from J, the junction contained 12 bases not matched to a gene. The CDR3 runs to 18 residues. CDR3 nucleotide sequence: TGTGCCAGCAGCGTAGAGCTCTACCCGACAGGGATTAATGAAAAACTGTTTTTT. Protein: CASSVELYPTGINEKLFF.

V is TRBV7-2 and J is TRBJ2-1, with 13 bases matching TRBD2. Germline V gene sequence: CDR1 SGHTA, CDR2 FQGNSA. The CDR3 covers 18 residues. The V segment lost 7 bases and the J segment 7 bases; nucleotides outside the gene matches: 16. The CDR3 nucleotides are TGTGCCAGCAACGTGGAGGATGGGACTAGCGGGGAGGTAAATGAGCAGTTCTTC. Its translation: CASNVEDGTSGEVNEQFF.

The rearrangement joins TRBV9 to TRBJ1-3; unclear D gene. Germline V gives CDR1 SGDLS, CDR2 YYNGEE. V lost 0 bases and J lost 0, with 7 bases in between. The CDR3 runs 15 residues. The CDR3 nucleotides read TGTGCCAGCAGCGTAGGACACCTCTCTGGAAACACCATATATTTT. It translates to CASSVGHLSGNTIYF. The variable domain in full, with the rest retrieved from reference TRBV9 and TRBJ1-3, is DSGVTQTPKHLITATGQRVTLRCSPRSGDLSVYWYQQSLDQGLQFLIQYYNGEERAKGNILERFSAQQFPDLHSELNLSSLELGDSALYFCASSVGHLSGNTIYFGEGSWLTVV.

The CDR3 reads CASSAPGRETQYF. As DNA, the CDR3 is TGTGCCAGCAGCGCTCCGGGAAGAGAGACCCAGTACTTC. The chain has TRBV9 and TRBJ2-5; TRBD2 is a possible D gene (5 bases). This CDR3 has 13 residues. The ends were cut back, 3 bases at V and 4 bases at J, with 10 bases in the middle. The germline CDR1 and CDR2 sequences are SGDLS and YYNGEE.

This sequence joins TRBV11-3 and TRBJ2-3, with 8 bases matching TRBD2. CDR3 length: 15 amino acids. J was trimmed by 1 base and V by 3 bases; bases with no gene match: 3. The germline V gene has CDR1 SGHNT and CDR2 YENEEA. The CDR3 is CASSLNSGGTDTQYF. The DNA of the CDR3 is TGTGCCAGCAGCTTGAATAGCGGGGGCACAGATACGCAGTATTTT. Using reference TRBV11-3 and TRBJ2-3 for the parts outside the CDR3, the full variable domain is EAGVVQSPRYKIIEKKQPVAFWCNPISGHNTLYWYLQNLGQGPELLIRYENEEAVDDSQLPKDRFSAERLKGVDSTLKIQPAELGDSAVYLCASSLNSGGTDTQYFGPGTRLTVL.

This clone was picked up one time. V and J are TRBV12-5 and TRBJ1-1; TRBD1 matches 11 bases. Germline-derived CDR1 and CDR2 are LGHNT and FRNRAP. CDR3 length: 16 amino acids. The J segment lost 7 bases and the V segment lost 4 bases, leaving 11 bases of the junction unmatched. CDR3 sequence (DNA): TGTGCTAGTGGTTCTCGGACAGGGGGCGCGTATGGTGAAGCTTTCTTT. Its protein product is CASGSRTGGAYGEAFF. The whole variable domain, filled in from reference TRBV12-5 and TRBJ1-1, reads DARVTQTPRHKVTEMGQEVTMRCQPILGHNTVFWYRQTMMQGLELLAYFRNRAPLDDSGMPKDRFSAEMPDATLATLKIQPSEPRDSAVYFCASGSRTGGAYGEAFFGQGTRLTVV.

V and J are TRBV10-3 and TRBJ2-7; no clear D. Trimming took off 3 bases at V and 5 bases at J, with 8 bases between the two ends. The CDR3 spans 12 residues. Germline V lookup: CDR1 ENHRY, CDR2 SYGVKD. The CDR3 loop is CAISDIANEQYF. The CDR3 DNA reads as TGTGCCATCAGTGACATAGCCAACGAGCAGTACTTC.

J is TRBJ2-7 and V is TRBV19; D is tentatively TRBD1 or TRBD2 (5 bases each). The length of the CDR3 is 14 residues. V lost 2 bases and J 2 bases, leaving 10 bases between the germline ends. CDR1 and CDR2 from the germline V gene are LNHDA and SQIVND (reference sequence). CDR3 DNA: TGTGCCAGTAGTATACGGGACGCAGCCTACGAGCAGTACTTC. Its translation is CASSIRDAAYEQYF. Using reference TRBV19 and TRBJ2-7 for the parts outside the CDR3, the full variable domain is DGGITQSPKYLFRKEGQNVTLSCEQNLNHDAMYWYRQDPGQGLRLIYYSQIVNDFQKGDIAEGYSVSREKKESFPLTVTSAQKNPTAFYLCASSIRDAAYEQYFGPGTRLTVT.

The V call is TRBV19, the J call TRBJ2-7; D is ambiguous. This CDR3 region has 14 residues. Trimming removed 4 bases at V and 1 base at J, with 11 bases between. Germline assignment: CDR1 LNHDA and CDR2 SQIVND (reference sequence). The CDR3 region is CASSTPGLSYEQYF. The CDR3 bases are TGTGCCAGTAGTACCCCCGGGTTGTCCTACGAGCAGTACTTC.

This chain uses TRBV7-8 with TRBJ2-5, with 7 bases fitting TRBD2. CDR3 size: 16 residues. V lost 3 bases and J lost 1; bases outside the gene matches: 8. The germline V gene encodes CDR1 SGHVS and CDR2 FQNEAQ. CDR3: CASSLVSGTTQETQYF. Here the CDR3 DNA reads TGTGCCAGCAGCTTGGTCTCTGGGACTACCCAAGAGACCCAGTACTTC.

This clone was counted between two and nine times. The junction departs from the called germline gene at one end, perhaps through a read error. The rearrangement uses TRBV10-3 and TRBJ2-3, with D maybe TRBD2 (6 bases). The CDR3 totals 11 residues. Germline loops: CDR1 ENHRY, CDR2 SYGVKD. The CDR3 region has the DNA TGTGCCATCAGTGAAGGGACTTCTGCGGATTTT. This encodes CAISEGTSADF.

The chain links TRBV27 to TRBJ1-6; a possible D gene is TRBD1 (6 bases). Germline V gene sequence: CDR1 MNHEY, CDR2 SMNVEV (reference sequence). This CDR3 has 16 amino acids. The V and J ends lost 4 bases and 0 bases respectively, with 10 bases between them. DNA of the CDR3: TGTGCCAGCAGTTCGGGGGGCGGCTCCTATAATTCACCCCTCCACTTT. It specifies CASSSGGGSYNSPLHF.

This clone was counted once. This sequence joins TRBV7-9 and TRBJ2-1; D remains unclear. Trimming removed 5 bases from V and 3 bases from J, with 8 bases in between. Per the germline V gene, CDR1 is SEHNR and CDR2 is FQNEAQ (reference sequence). CDR3 length equals 13 residues. CDR3 sequence: CASSETVYNEQFF. The CDR3 bases are TGTGCCAGCAGCGAGACGGTCTACAATGAGCAGTTCTTC.

The J gene is TRBJ2-4, the V gene TRBV29-1; D tentatively fits TRBD1 or TRBD2 (8 bases each). V was trimmed by 7 bases and J by 9 bases, leaving 22 bases between them. The CDR3 is 14 amino acids. Germline CDR1 SQVTM, CDR2 ANQGSEA. The CDR3 coding sequence is TGCAGCGCCTTGACAGGGGTCGGGGGGGGCATTCAGTACTTC. The encoded protein is CSALTGVGGGIQYF.

The gene calls are TRBV10-1 and TRBJ2-3; 12 nucleotides match TRBD2. CDR3 size: 17 residues. V lost 6 bases to trimming and J lost 2 bases; unmatched junction nucleotides: 9. The germline V gene encodes CDR1 WNHNN and CDR2 SYGVQD (reference sequence). The CDR3 is CASSPGLAGTPTDTQYF. CDR3 DNA sequence: TGCGCCAGCAGCCCGGGACTAGCGGGTACCCCCACAGATACGCAGTATTTT.

V and J are TRBV11-3 and TRBJ1-2; D gene ambiguous. The V gene's germline CDR1 is SGHNT and CDR2 YENEEA. This CDR3 is 15 amino acids long. Trimming took 2 bases from V and 8 from J, leaving 18 bases between them. The chain's CDR3 is CASSLRLAGKEGYTF. As DNA, the CDR3 is TGTGCCAGCAGCTTACGGTTAGCGGGAAAAGAAGGCTACACCTTC.

The chain links TRBV2 to TRBJ2-2; possibly TRBD1 for D (6 bases). This CDR3 comprises 14 residues. Germline CDR1 is SNHLY and CDR2 is FYNNEI. Between the trimmed V and J ends, which lost 5 bases and 6 bases, there was a span of 13 bases. CDR3 amino acids: CASSKPEGAGELFF. DNA for the CDR3: TGTGCCAGCAGTAAACCCGAGGGGGCCGGGGAGCTGTTTTTT.

This rearrangement joins TRBV29-1 to TRBJ1-4; the D gene is possibly TRBD1 (6 bases). V lost 4 bases to trimming and J lost 4 bases, with 10 bases between them. Germline V CDR1 and CDR2: SQVTM, ANQGSEA. This CDR3 is built from 13 residues. DNA of the CDR3: TGCAGCGTTGGGGGGCAGGGTAATGAAAAACTGTTTTTT. It yields the protein CSVGGQGNEKLFF.

The gene calls are TRBV18 and TRBJ1-2; no firm D call. Trimming shortened V by 1 base and J by 2 bases, and 23 bases separated the two germline ends. This CDR3 contains 19 residues. CDR1 is KGHSH and CDR2 is LQKENI in the germline V gene. CDR3 nucleotides: TGTGCCAGCTCACCACTCCGGGCCTCGGAGGCGATAAACAACTATGGCTACACCTTC. Its protein product is CASSPLRASEAINNYGYTF.

The chain joins TRBV5-5 to TRBJ2-3, with a weak D call TRBD2 (6 bases). The CDR3 extends over 20 amino acids. The V end was cut by 2 bases, the J end by 3 bases, with 28 bases between. The V gene's germline CDR1 is SGHKS and CDR2 YYEKEE (reference sequence). CDR3 protein: CASSFDAGGRRRGKTDTQYF. The CDR3 nucleotides are TGTGCCAGCAGCTTCGACGCCGGGGGTAGGCGGAGGGGAAAAACAGATACGCAGTATTTT.

The gene calls are TRBV11-3 and TRBJ1-3, with TRBD1 identical over 7 bases. The germline CDR1 and CDR2 sequences are SGHNT and YENEEA. Trimming cost V 2 bases and J 8 bases; bases outside gene matches: 9. This CDR3 region has 15 residues. In DNA form, the CDR3 reads TGTGCCAGCAGCTTACAAGGGGGCGCAACGGACACCATATATTTT. Amino acid sequence: CASSLQGGATDTIYF.

V gene TRBV11-1 combines with J gene TRBJ1-1, with D uncertain. This CDR3 is built from 12 residues. V was cut by 6 bases and J by 5 bases, with 10 bases left in between. The germline CDR1 and CDR2 sequences are SGHAT and FQDESV (reference sequence). The CDR3 sequence: CASRPQTTEAFF. The CDR3 DNA follows: TGTGCCAGCAGACCCCAGACAACTGAAGCTTTCTTT.

The sample holds a few counts of this clone. This chain links TRBV20-1 with TRBJ1-1, with D possibly being TRBD1 (5 bases). The CDR3 loop spans 10 amino acids. Trimming removed 4 bases from V and 7 bases from J, with 7 bases in between. Germline CDR1 DFQATT, CDR2 SNEGSKA (reference sequence). Here the CDR3 DNA reads TGCAGTGCTAAGGGGAATGAAGCTTTCTTT. Translated: CSAKGNEAFF.